This TCR beta chain stems from a study of cytomegalovirus exposure and HLA in healthy donors. Study observations and caveats: Earlier analysis found most TCR beta V segments productive about 90% or about 30% of the time. Whilst most TCR sequences proved rare, a subset of public TCRs occurred across many donors. Later on, an analysis tied over 15,000 TCR beta sequences to HLA alleles at 0.05 false discovery rate.

A multiplex PCR was run with 60 Vbeta primers and 13 Jbeta primers. Measured with immunoSEQ multiplex PCR; TCRdb has only the in-frame clones, and not every one. Here the sample spans about 89,000 clones, 85% being singletons. This clone was seen a handful of times. Antigen unknown. The CDR3 runs 13 residues. Germline CDR1 is SGHVS and CDR2 is FQNEAQ. V was trimmed by 1 base and J by 3 bases, leaving 7 bases between them. This sequence originates from a man aged 40-55 years in good health and CMV-seropositive. The rearrangement links TRBV7-8 to TRBJ2-7; unclear D gene. Sequencing was performed on PBMCs. CDR3 nucleotides: TGTGCCAGCAGCTTAGACAGATACTACGAGCAGTACTTC. Amino acids: CASSLDRYYEQYF.